The next 11 T cell receptor beta chains were all read from a single sample in a study of T cells after posttransplantation cyclophosphamide (dated by TCRdb to 2015 to 2016). The library was made by the immunoSEQ multiplex PCR assay. The table comes from immuneACCESS by way of TCRdb, which keeps in-frame sequences with V and J called. Part of the clones is missing from these tables; in studies checked, under half for an unresolved V gene and the rest for unknown reasons. This sample is represented by more than 20,000 clones; approximately 85% of them were singletons. Roughly 6.2% of the sample is held by the ten biggest clonotypes. Material: PBMCs. These receptors all stem from an older woman with a blood cancer, CMV-positive, and with a related stem cell donor.

The chain links TRBV7-9 to TRBJ1-4; D unresolved. Germline V gene lookup returns CDR1 SEHNR and CDR2 FQNEAQ (reference sequence). The CDR3 is made up of 12 amino acids. Trimming took 3 bases from V and 6 from J, leaving 5 bases between them. The CDR3 loop reads CASSFGDEKLFF. CDR3 bases: TGTGCCAGCAGCTTCGGGGATGAAAAACTGTTTTTT.

The V gene is TRBV5-1, the J gene TRBJ2-3; D gene unclear. Germline values: CDR1 SGHRS, CDR2 YFSETQ. The CDR3 totals 14 residues. V was clipped by 4 bases and J by 3 bases, with 12 bases between them. The CDR3 sequence: CASSRAVRTDTQYF. CDR3 nucleotide sequence: TGCGCCAGCAGCAGAGCTGTGAGAACAGATACGCAGTATTTT.

The chain recombines TRBV5-4 with TRBJ1-3; 9 bases match TRBD1. Trimming removed 4 bases from V and 0 bases from J; junction bases left unmatched: 8. Germline V gene lookup returns CDR1 SGHNT and CDR2 YYREEE (reference sequence). This CDR3 is 17 amino acids long. The CDR3 protein is CASSTVTGGISGNTIYF. The CDR3 nucleotides read TGTGCCAGCAGCACAGTGACAGGGGGTATCTCTGGAAACACCATATATTTT.

This sequence joins TRBV30 and TRBJ1-4; the D is unclear. With 2 bases removed from V and 0 bases from J, the gap between germline ends came to 10 bases. From germline, CDR1 is GTSNPN and CDR2 SVGIG (reference sequence). The CDR3 covers 15 residues. The CDR3 reads CAWSKRSATNEKLFF. The CDR3, as DNA: TGTGCCTGGAGTAAACGTAGCGCAACTAATGAAAAACTGTTTTTT.

The chain has TRBV15 and TRBJ2-3, with 10 bases identical to TRBD1. The CDR3 sequence is 16 residues long. Germline trimming cut 3 bases from V and 4 bases from J; bases unmatched to any gene: 7. Germline V lookup: CDR1 LNHNV, CDR2 YYDKDF (reference sequence). The CDR3 reads CATSRGGQGGADTQYF. The CDR3 nucleotides read TGTGCCACCAGCAGGGGAGGACAGGGGGGCGCAGATACGCAGTATTTT.

The chain uses TRBV19 and TRBJ2-2, with a weak D call TRBD2 (6 bases). In germline, CDR1 is LNHDA, CDR2 SQIVND (reference sequence). Trimming shortened V by 6 bases and J by 2 bases, and 13 bases separated the two germline ends. CDR3 length: 15 residues. CDR3 region: CASSVERVNTGELFF. CDR3 nucleotides: TGTGCCAGTAGCGTGGAGCGGGTAAACACCGGGGAGCTGTTTTTT.

Concerning this clone: A junction end diverges from the germline sequence, so it may reflect a read error. CDR3 protein: CASSLVWDSTYEQCF. The DNA of the CDR3 is TGCGCCAGCAGCTTGGTTTGGGACAGCACCTACGAGCAGTGCTTC. V is TRBV5-1 and J is TRBJ2-7, with 7 bases fitting TRBD1. Per germline, CDR1 SGHRS and CDR2 YFSETQ. This CDR3 region has 15 residues.

V and J are TRBV10-3 and TRBJ2-7; D gene ambiguous. This CDR3 is built from 11 residues. Germline assignment: CDR1 ENHRY and CDR2 SYGVKD. The V and J ends lost 2 bases and 5 bases respectively, with 4 bases between them. The CDR3, as DNA: TGTGCCATCAGTGAGCAGAACGAGCAGTACTTC. Its protein product is CAISEQNEQYF.

The genes are TRBV2 and TRBJ1-1, with D uncertain. CDR1 and CDR2 from the germline V gene are SNHLY and FYNNEI. The CDR3 has 12 amino acids. Trimming stripped 6 bases from V and 1 base from J, with 6 bases between. CDR3 protein: CASRGANTEAFF. The CDR3 coding sequence is TGTGCCAGCAGGGGCGCGAACACTGAAGCTTTCTTT.

The chain has TRBV6-6 and TRBJ1-2; 11 nucleotides match TRBD1. CDR3 length: 15 amino acids. With V trimmed by 4 bases and J by 4 bases, 5 bases remained unmatched. Germline CDR1 MNHNY, CDR2 SVGAGI (reference sequence). The CDR3 region has the DNA TGTGCCAGCAGTTTACGGGACAGGGGGATCTATGGCTACACCTTC. This sequence encodes CASSLRDRGIYGYTF.

The chain links TRBV11-2 to TRBJ2-5; 13 positions agree with TRBD2. The V gene end was trimmed by 4 bases and the J gene end by 5 bases; junction bases not matched to a gene: 4. The CDR3 runs 15 residues. The germline V gene has CDR1 SGHAT and CDR2 FQNNGV. The CDR3 protein is CASSSLLAGGETQYF. Here the CDR3 DNA reads TGTGCCAGCAGCTCCCTACTAGCGGGGGGGGAGACCCAGTACTTC.